Given below is one T cell receptor (beta chain) in context. The source of the sample is a study of OX40 agonist ivuxolimab in advanced cancers. This CDR3 region has 12 residues. Deletions cut 11 bases from V and 6 bases from J, with 14 bases between. From germline, CDR1 is MDHEN and CDR2 SYDVKM. Only in-frame clones appear in the TCRdb table, and some are missing; sequencing was by immunoSEQ multiplex PCR. The repertoire holds about 83,000 clones, with about 86% as singletons. The material was CD4+ or CD8+ T cells sorted from blood, obtained in a trial of the OX40 agonist ivuxolimab. This receptor was obtained from an adult with an advanced solid tumor such as melanoma, head and neck, liver or kidney cancer. The chain has TRBV28 and TRBJ1-5, with D perhaps matching TRBD1 (6 bases). As DNA, the CDR3 is TGTGCCCTGGGGGGGGCCGCTCAGCCCCAGCATTTT. Protein product: CALGGAAQPQHF.